A single sample is the source of the 19 T cell receptor beta chains below, sequenced in a study of blood T cell repertoires in COVID-19. The repertoire was sequenced with immunoSEQ multiplex PCR; TCRdb's copy has only in-frame clones and lacks some. The sample carries approximately 350,000 clones, about 90% recorded once. Specimen: peripheral blood. Receptors were obtained from a woman under 30 who had recovered from COVID-19.

The genes are TRBV5-1 and TRBJ1-4; 10 bases match TRBD1. This CDR3 comprises 16 residues. The V and J ends lost 4 bases and 7 bases, in that order; junction bases with no gene match: 10. Germline values: CDR1 SGHRS, CDR2 YFSETQ. CDR3 bases: TGCGCCAGCAGCCCGAGAGGACAGGGGGTTCGTGAAAAACTGTTTTTT. This translates into CASSPRGQGVREKLFF. The whole variable domain, filled in from reference TRBV5-1 and TRBJ1-4, reads KAGVTQTPRYLIKTRGQQVTLSCSPISGHRSVSWYQQTPGQGLQFLFEYFSETQRNKGNFPGRFSGRQFSNSRSEMNVSTLELGDSALYLCASSPRGQGVREKLFFGSGTQLSVL.

DNA for the CDR3: TGTGCCAGCAGCCTACAGGGCAGGAACACCGGGGAGCTGTTTTTT. Translation gives CASSLQGRNTGELFF. This chain connects TRBV11-2 to TRBJ2-2, with a weak D call TRBD1 (6 bases). Trimming took 5 bases from V and 1 from J, leaving 11 bases between them. Germline lookup yields CDR1 SGHAT and CDR2 FQNNGV. This CDR3 is built from 15 residues.

V is TRBV6-5 and J is TRBJ2-1; D possibly corresponds to TRBD2 (6 bases). V gave up 4 bases and J gave up 5 bases, with 18 bases separating them. This CDR3 spans 16 amino acids. The germline V gene has CDR1 MNHEY and CDR2 SVGAGI. The CDR3 spells CASSLHQTSPNNEQFF. As DNA, the CDR3 is TGTGCCAGCAGTTTACATCAGACTAGTCCTAACAATGAGCAGTTCTTC.

The chain is built from TRBV3-1 (or the pseudogene TRBV3-2) and TRBJ2-3; possible D gene TRBD1, 7 bases. Germline values: CDR1 LGHDT, CDR2 YNNKEL (reference sequence). CDR3 size: 17 residues. The germline V and J ends were trimmed by 0 bases and 0 bases, with 13 bases remaining between them. Here the CDR3 DNA reads TGTGCCAGCAGCCAAGATCAGGGGGGTAAGAGCACAGATACGCAGTATTTT. This gives the protein CASSQDQGGKSTDTQYF.

The J gene is TRBJ2-2, the V gene TRBV5-1; 8 bases line up with TRBD2. The trim removed 0 bases at V and 0 bases at J, leaving 1 base unmatched. Germline values: CDR1 SGHRS, CDR2 YFSETQ. The CDR3 has 16 residues. CDR3 amino acids: CASSLGAGANTGELFF. The CDR3 coding sequence is TGCGCCAGCAGCTTGGGAGCGGGGGCGAACACCGGGGAGCTGTTTTTT.

The gene calls are TRBV7-2 and TRBJ1-6; 10 bases are a match to TRBD1. CDR3 size: 15 residues. The germline V gene has CDR1 SGHTA and CDR2 FQGNSA. V was clipped by 5 bases and J by 10 bases; unmatched bases: 8. CDR3 amino acids: CASSGPGTGASPLHF. The CDR3 DNA reads as TGTGCCAGCAGCGGTCCCGGGACAGGGGCCTCACCCCTCCACTTT.

The chain links TRBV27 to TRBJ2-2; TRBD2 matches at 10 bases. CDR1 is MNHEY, CDR2 SMNVEV, per germline (reference sequence). With 6 bases clipped from V and 8 bases from J, the junction kept 9 bases outside the gene matches. This CDR3 is 15 amino acids long. The CDR3 sequence: CASRPSGLASGELFF. DNA of the CDR3: TGTGCCAGCAGACCGTCGGGACTAGCGTCAGGGGAGCTGTTTTTT.

The chain uses TRBV27 and TRBJ1-1; D is undetermined. V was clipped by 8 bases and J by 5 bases, with 9 bases between them. Looked up from germline, CDR1 is MNHEY and CDR2 is SMNVEV (reference sequence). The CDR3 has 11 amino acids. CDR3 in DNA: TGTGCCAGCCTTTGGAGGACTGAAGCTTTCTTT. Its translation: CASLWRTEAFF.

The chain couples TRBV6-1 to TRBJ1-3; the match to TRBD1 covers 7 bases. CDR1 and CDR2 (germline): MNHNS, SASEGT. The V gene end was trimmed by 5 bases and the J gene end by 7 bases; junction bases not matched to a gene: 8. There are 14 residues in the CDR3. For the CDR3, the DNA is TGTGCCAGCAGTTCGAGGGGGCGATCGAACACCATATATTTT. Protein product: CASSSRGRSNTIYF.

The V call is TRBV19, the J call TRBJ1-5, with 10 bases fitting TRBD1. This CDR3 region has 15 residues. The V gene end was trimmed by 5 bases and the J gene end by 5 bases; junction bases not matched to a gene: 6. Germline CDR1 and CDR2: LNHDA and SQIVND (reference sequence). The CDR3 nucleotides are TGTGCCAGTAGTCTCCGGGACAGGGGATATCAGCCCCAGCATTTT. This translates into CASSLRDRGYQPQHF.

The chain employs TRBV6-2 or TRBV6-3 and TRBJ2-3, with D possibly TRBD1 on 6 matching bases. The V gene's germline CDR1 is MNHEY and CDR2 SVGEGT. The CDR3 spans 15 residues. V was trimmed by 6 bases and J by 3 bases, leaving 16 bases between them. CDR3 loop: CASSRQEHLTDTQYF. DNA for the CDR3: TGTGCCAGCAGCCGACAGGAGCACCTGACAGATACGCAGTATTTT.

The table lists this clone with a count of one. The CDR3 loop is CASRQGALGNQPQHF. For the CDR3, the DNA is TGTGCCAGCCGACAGGGGGCATTAGGCAATCAGCCCCAGCATTTT. The rearrangement links TRBV19 to TRBJ1-5; 10 bases are shared with TRBD1. The trim removed 9 bases at V and 2 bases at J, leaving 7 bases unmatched. Germline assignment: CDR1 LNHDA and CDR2 SQIVND (reference sequence). The CDR3 has 15 amino acids.

CDR3 loop: CAIKGVFNPGDFNEQFF. As DNA, the CDR3 is TGTGCCATCAAGGGAGTCTTCAACCCCGGGGACTTCAATGAGCAGTTCTTC. The chain combines TRBV10-3 with TRBJ2-1; tentatively, D is TRBD2 (6 bases). Trimming shortened V by 7 bases and J by 6 bases, and 25 bases separated the two germline ends. The CDR3 runs 17 residues. CDR1 and CDR2 (germline): ENHRY, SYGVKD.

V usage is TRBV6-2 or TRBV6-3 and J usage is TRBJ2-5; 7 nucleotides match TRBD2. This CDR3 spans 15 amino acids. Germline CDR1 is MNHEY and CDR2 is SVGEGT. Losses at the gene ends were 6 bases for V and 5 bases for J; bases not matched to a gene: 12. The CDR3 sequence: CASSPRSRAGETQYF. CDR3 in DNA: TGTGCCAGCAGCCCAAGGTCCCGAGCGGGGGAGACCCAGTACTTC.

The J gene is TRBJ2-6, the V gene TRBV11-3; the D is unclear. CDR1 SGHNT and CDR2 YENEEA come from the germline V gene. The CDR3 contains 14 residues. V lost 1 base and J lost 5, with 6 bases in between. CDR3 sequence reads: CASSLVARANVLTF. CDR3 in DNA: TGTGCCAGCAGCTTAGTAGCACGGGCCAACGTCCTGACTTTC.

This rearrangement joins TRBV9 to TRBJ1-3; unclear D gene. Germline V lookup: CDR1 SGDLS, CDR2 YYNGEE. The CDR3 spans 14 residues. Trimming shortened V by 2 bases and J by 0 bases, and 6 bases separated the two germline ends. DNA of the CDR3: TGTGCCAGCAGCGTTACGGGCTCTGGAAACACCATATATTTT. Translated, it gives CASSVTGSGNTIYF.

V usage is TRBV7-2 and J usage is TRBJ2-7, with 7 bases fitting TRBD1. This CDR3 has 14 residues. CDR1 is SGHTA and CDR2 is FQGNSA in the germline V gene. V dropped 4 bases and J dropped 3; count of bases not matched to a gene: 6. The CDR3 is CASSCEQGYYEQYV. CDR3 DNA: TGTGCCAGCAGCTGCGAACAGGGGTACTACGAGCAGTACGTC.

The gene calls are TRBV18 and TRBJ1-1; TRBD1 aligns across 9 bases. J lost 4 bases, V lost 5 bases, and 8 bases had no gene match. The CDR3 runs 15 residues. Germline V gene lookup returns CDR1 KGHSH and CDR2 LQKENI. CDR3 bases: TGTGCCAGCTCATTGAGGACAGGGGCGGGCACTGAAGCTTTCTTT. Protein: CASSLRTGAGTEAFF.

V and J are TRBV6-2 or TRBV6-3 and TRBJ1-1; a weak D match, TRBD1 (5 bases). Trimming pared 2 bases from V and 3 bases from J, leaving 19 bases between. This CDR3 comprises 17 residues. The germline gives CDR1 MNHEY, CDR2 SVGEGT. The CDR3 spells CASSYTAGLRGDTEAFF. In DNA, the CDR3 is TGTGCCAGCAGTTACACGGCGGGACTAAGGGGTGACACTGAAGCTTTCTTT.